These 24 T cell receptor beta chains were all obtained from the same sample, sequenced in a study of blood T cell repertoires in COVID-19. Sequencing used immunoSEQ multiplex PCR; TCRdb keeps in-frame clones, though not all of them. The data show 200,000 to 250,000 clones, 75% to 90% seen once. The sample consisted of PBMCs or T cells enriched from blood (not recorded which). These TCRs come from a woman in her thirties who had been exposed to COVID-19.

The chain joins TRBV4-1 to TRBJ1-4; TRBD1 matches 10 bases. Germline V gene sequence: CDR1 MGHRA, CDR2 YSYEKL. CDR3 size: 16 residues. V lost 6 bases, J lost 7 bases, and 11 bases stayed unmatched. CDR3 in DNA: TGCGCCAGCAGGACGGGGACCGGGACAGGGGTTGAAAAACTGTTTTTT. Encoded protein: CASRTGTGTGVEKLFF.

The chain uses TRBV9 and TRBJ2-2; the D gene is possibly TRBD2 (5 bases). The germline V gene encodes CDR1 SGDLS and CDR2 YYNGEE. The CDR3 contains 14 residues. V lost 4 bases and J 5 bases, leaving 12 bases between the germline ends. The CDR3 sequence: CASSPHEGTGELFF. The CDR3 DNA reads as TGTGCCAGCAGCCCCCACGAGGGAACCGGGGAGCTGTTTTTT.

J is TRBJ1-2 and V is TRBV3-1 (or the pseudogene TRBV3-2); 9 bases map to TRBD1. The CDR3 totals 11 residues. The trim removed 10 bases at V and 8 bases at J, leaving 5 bases unmatched. CDR1 LGHDT and CDR2 YNNKEL come from the germline V gene (reference sequence). The CDR3 sequence is CATGTGNGYTF. Written as DNA, the CDR3 is TGTGCCACGGGGACAGGGAACGGCTACACCTTC.

The chain uses TRBV18 and TRBJ2-2; the D gene is possibly TRBD2 (6 bases). V gave up 3 bases and J gave up 3 bases, with 17 bases separating them. The CDR3 is 17 residues long. CDR1 is KGHSH and CDR2 is LQKENI in the germline V gene. The CDR3 bases are TGTGCCAGCTCACCCGGAATTTTCTCGGGGGACACCGGGGAGCTGTTTTTT. Translating it yields CASSPGIFSGDTGELFF.

The V call is TRBV7-3, the J call TRBJ2-7, with a weak D call TRBD1 (7 bases). Germline CDR1 is SGHTA and CDR2 is FQGTGA. The V and J ends lost 5 bases and 7 bases respectively, with 24 bases between them. The CDR3 consists of 16 residues. The CDR3, as DNA: TGTGCCAGCAGCCCAGGGGGGCCAGGCCCTACTAGGGAGCAGTACTTC. Translated, it gives CASSPGGPGPTREQYF.

The J gene is TRBJ1-1, the V gene TRBV19, with D uncertain. Germline V gene sequence: CDR1 LNHDA, CDR2 SQIVND (reference sequence). This CDR3 has 12 residues. Trimming pared 10 bases from V and 0 bases from J, leaving 9 bases between. CDR3 DNA: TGTGCCACCAGCGACTTGAACACTGAAGCTTTCTTT. This gives the protein CATSDLNTEAFF.

V is TRBV5-1 and J is TRBJ1-2; 8 bases are a match to TRBD1. Per germline, CDR1 SGHRS and CDR2 YFSETQ. The CDR3 spans 14 residues. Trimming cost V 4 bases and J 8 bases; bases outside gene matches: 10. CDR3 sequence (DNA): TGCGCCAGCAGCCCAACAGGGGGTTTGGAGGGCTACACCTTC. This encodes CASSPTGGLEGYTF. Full variable domain (outside the CDR3, taken from reference TRBV5-1 and TRBJ1-2): KAGVTQTPRYLIKTRGQQVTLSCSPISGHRSVSWYQQTPGQGLQFLFEYFSETQRNKGNFPGRFSGRQFSNSRSEMNVSTLELGDSALYLCASSPTGGLEGYTFGSGTRLTVV.

This sequence joins TRBV3-1 (or the pseudogene TRBV3-2) and TRBJ2-7; TRBD2 aligns across 9 bases. The CDR3 sequence is 16 residues long. From germline, CDR1 is LGHDT and CDR2 YNNKEL (reference sequence). J gave up 3 bases and V 4 bases, and 10 bases lay outside the gene matches. The CDR3, as DNA: TGTGCCAGCAGCCCTAGTTCTAGCGGGGCGATCTACGAGCAGTACTTC. Protein: CASSPSSSGAIYEQYF.

The chain links TRBV30 to TRBJ2-2; 8 bases match TRBD1. The CDR3 contains 14 residues. The V segment lost 4 bases and the J segment 5 bases; nucleotides outside the gene matches: 6. Germline CDR1 reads GTSNPN; CDR2 reads SVGIG (reference sequence). The CDR3 spells CAWTQGARTGELFF. The CDR3 DNA sequence: TGTGCCTGGACTCAGGGGGCAAGGACCGGGGAGCTGTTTTTT.

This clone appeared a few times. The V call is TRBV19, the J call TRBJ2-7; TRBD1 matches at 9 bases. CDR1 is LNHDA and CDR2 is SQIVND in the germline V gene (reference sequence). The CDR3 is 15 residues long. V lost 5 bases to trimming and J lost 13 bases; unmatched junction nucleotides: 18. CDR3 sequence reads: CASSPTTGGPRNNYF. The CDR3 coding sequence is TGTGCCAGTAGTCCCACGACAGGGGGACCCCGCAATAACTACTTC.

The V and J genes are TRBV5-1 and TRBJ2-5, with D tentatively TRBD1 (5 bases). CDR1 SGHRS and CDR2 YFSETQ come from the germline V gene. The V end was cut by 4 bases, the J end by 5 bases, with 15 bases between. The length of the CDR3 is 14 residues. For the CDR3, the DNA is TGCGCCAGCAGCAACCTTGGGGCAGGGGAGACCCAGTACTTC. It is translated as CASSNLGAGETQYF.

The chain recombines TRBV5-1 with TRBJ2-1, with TRBD2 identical over 9 bases. The CDR3 is 18 amino acids. After removal of 0 bases from V and 6 bases from J, the junction contained 13 bases not matched to a gene. Germline CDR1 SGHRS, CDR2 YFSETQ. The CDR3 DNA sequence: TGCGCCAGCAGCTTGGACGCGGGGGGGTTTTCCGTCGCCAATGAGCAGTTCTTC. This encodes CASSLDAGGFSVANEQFF.

The chain combines TRBV28 with TRBJ2-7; D is possibly TRBD2 (6 bases). Looked up from germline, CDR1 is MDHEN and CDR2 is SYDVKM. The CDR3 is 11 residues long. Trimming cost V 8 bases and J 4 bases, with 9 bases left between them. The CDR3: CASGTAYEQYF. DNA of the CDR3: TGTGCCAGCGGGACTGCGTACGAGCAGTACTTC.

The rearrangement uses TRBV7-9 and TRBJ1-2, with TRBD1 as a possible D gene (6 bases). The CDR3 contains 16 residues. Trimming cost V 3 bases and J 0 bases, with 14 bases left between them. Germline CDR1 reads SEHNR; CDR2 reads FQNEAQ (reference sequence). CDR3 sequence (DNA): TGTGCCAGCAGCTTCCTGACAGGTCGTGCTAACTATGGCTACACCTTC. Amino acids: CASSFLTGRANYGYTF. The full variable domain, rest sourced from reference TRBV7-9 and TRBJ1-2, is DTGVSQNPRHKITKRGQNVTFRCDPISEHNRLYWYRQTLGQGPEFLTYFQNEAQLEKSRLLSDRFSAERPKGSFSTLEIQRTEQGDSAMYLCASSFLTGRANYGYTFGSGTRLTVV.

The chain combines TRBV9 with TRBJ2-1; D is unclear. Trimming stripped 0 bases from V and 0 bases from J, with 7 bases between. The CDR3 spans 15 residues. Per germline, CDR1 SGDLS and CDR2 YYNGEE. The CDR3 DNA reads TGTGCCAGCAGCGTAGGGTCTAACTCCTACAATGAGCAGTTCTTC. Residues: CASSVGSNSYNEQFF.

The chain is built from TRBV10-3 and TRBJ2-1, with 11 nucleotides matching TRBD2. V lost 8 bases to trimming and J lost 4 bases; unmatched junction nucleotides: 7. The CDR3 consists of 15 residues. Germline CDR1 is ENHRY and CDR2 is SYGVKD. CDR3 in amino acids: CAIGALAGGYNEQFF. For the CDR3, the DNA is TGTGCCATCGGGGCGCTAGCGGGGGGATACAATGAGCAGTTCTTC.

The J gene is TRBJ1-3, the V gene TRBV4-1; D is possibly TRBD1 (5 bases). With 0 bases removed from V and 3 bases from J, the gap between germline ends came to 9 bases. The CDR3 extends over 15 amino acids. Per germline, CDR1 MGHRA and CDR2 YSYEKL. Written as DNA, the CDR3 is TGCGCCAGCAGCCAAGATTCAGGGTTTGGAAACACCATATATTTT. This encodes CASSQDSGFGNTIYF.

In its sample, this clone was seen a few times. V usage is TRBV7-6 and J usage is TRBJ2-7; D unresolved. The germline V and J ends were trimmed by 2 bases and 0 bases, with 8 bases remaining between them. The CDR3 sequence is 14 residues long. Germline lookup yields CDR1 SGHVS and CDR2 FNYEAQ. This CDR3 reads CASSLTADSYEQYF. CDR3 DNA sequence: TGTGCCAGCAGCTTAACCGCGGACTCCTACGAGCAGTACTTC.

The chain is built from TRBV6-6 and TRBJ2-1; TRBD2 aligns across 8 bases. Trimming removed 10 bases from V and 5 bases from J; junction bases left unmatched: 4. The CDR3 length is 12 residues. Germline V gene lookup returns CDR1 MNHNY and CDR2 SVGAGI (reference sequence). CDR3 DNA: TGTGCCATCCGGCGGGGGGACAATGAGCAGTTCTTC. Translation: CAIRRGDNEQFF.

This chain connects TRBV5-1 to TRBJ2-2; 10 nucleotides agree with TRBD1. The length of the CDR3 is 16 residues. Trimming removed 4 bases from V and 3 bases from J; junction bases left unmatched: 6. Germline CDR1 SGHRS, CDR2 YFSETQ. CDR3 region: CASSPVGTGDTGELFF. The CDR3 nucleotides read TGCGCCAGCAGCCCCGTAGGGACAGGGGACACCGGGGAGCTGTTTTTT.

The CDR3 DNA reads TGTGCCAGTAGTATAAAAGGTGGAGTGGGGACACTGACTGAAGCTTTCTTT. It is translated as CASSIKGGVGTLTEAFF. The chain is built from TRBV19 and TRBJ1-1; a possible D gene is TRBD1 (6 bases). The CDR3 length is 17 residues. The germline V gene encodes CDR1 LNHDA and CDR2 SQIVND (reference sequence). With 2 bases removed from V and 5 bases from J, the gap between germline ends came to 21 bases.

The chain employs TRBV5-1 and TRBJ1-2, with 8 bases matching TRBD1. Unmatched junction bases numbered 5, after V lost 4 bases and J lost 6 bases. The CDR3 consists of 13 residues. Germline V CDR1 and CDR2: SGHRS, YFSETQ. The CDR3 spells CASSGLQGDGYTF. The DNA for the CDR3 is TGCGCCAGCAGCGGCCTACAGGGGGATGGCTACACCTTC.

The chain carries TRBV10-2 and TRBJ2-1; 9 bases agree with TRBD2. With V trimmed by 9 bases and J by 9 bases, 15 bases remained unmatched. Germline V lookup: CDR1 WSHSY, CDR2 SAAADI. This CDR3 is built from 15 residues. The chain's CDR3 is CASRIGIAGVGEQFF. The CDR3 nucleotides read TGCGCCAGTAGGATTGGGATAGCGGGGGTCGGTGAGCAGTTCTTC.

The chain uses TRBV6-5 and TRBJ2-5; TRBD2 matches 11 bases. Germline CDR1 is MNHEY and CDR2 is SVGAGI. J lost 1 base, V lost 7 bases, and 5 bases had no gene match. The CDR3 totals 15 residues. The chain's CDR3 is CASNPGTSGQETQYF. The CDR3 coding sequence is TGTGCCAGCAATCCCGGGACTAGCGGCCAAGAGACCCAGTACTTC.